The 26 T cell receptor beta chains in this list originate from one sample, sequenced in a study of radiation and T cells in renal cell carcinoma. The repertoire was sequenced with immunoSEQ multiplex PCR; TCRdb's copy has only in-frame clones and lacks some. The sample lists about 34,000 clones, 65% to 85% seen once, with 30% to 35% in the top ten. The time point denotes: blood 4 weeks post-SBRT, at nephrectomy. The treatment was: 15 Gy SBRT to primary tumor, nephrectomy 4 weeks later. The sequencing used blood, collected from a patient whose treatment included radiotherapy and nephrectomy. The receptors shown here come from a man in his 60s with renal cell carcinoma.

The chain is built from TRBV14 and TRBJ2-3, with a tentative D call TRBD1 (6 bases). This CDR3 has 14 residues. Per germline, CDR1 SGHDN and CDR2 FVKESK. The V end was cut by 1 base, the J end by 4 bases, with 9 bases between. The CDR3: CASSQVNRADTQYF. The CDR3 DNA is TGTGCCAGCAGCCAAGTAAACAGGGCAGATACGCAGTATTTT.

V gene TRBV19 combines with J gene TRBJ2-1; 8 nucleotides line up with TRBD1. The CDR3 has 15 amino acids. CDR1 is LNHDA and CDR2 is SQIVND in the germline V gene (reference sequence). Trimming took 4 bases from V and 7 from J; bases not matched to a gene: 9. CDR3 DNA sequence: TGTGCCAGTAGTACTGGACAGGGATTGGGGAATGAGCAGTTCTTC. Amino acids: CASSTGQGLGNEQFF.

The V gene is TRBV6-6, the J gene TRBJ1-1; D unclear. Germline CDR1 MNHNY, CDR2 SVGAGI (reference sequence). Trimming shortened V by 0 bases and J by 1 base, and 0 bases separated the two germline ends. This CDR3 has 12 amino acids. The CDR3 DNA follows: TGTGCCAGCAGTTACTCGAACACTGAAGCTTTCTTT. The encoded protein is CASSYSNTEAFF.

The rearrangement links TRBV7-9 to TRBJ1-6; TRBD1 aligns across 8 bases. The germline V gene has CDR1 SEHNR and CDR2 FQNEAQ (reference sequence). The V and J ends lost 5 bases and 11 bases, in that order; junction bases with no gene match: 11. The CDR3 sequence is 15 residues long. CDR3 loop: CASSTVQGAHAPLHF. The DNA for the CDR3 is TGTGCCAGCAGCACCGTCCAGGGGGCGCATGCACCCCTCCACTTT.

In its sample, this clone was seen a few times. The rearrangement uses TRBV18 and TRBJ2-7; tentative D call: TRBD2 (6 bases). Germline CDR1 is KGHSH and CDR2 is LQKENI. This CDR3 has 14 residues. Trimming pared 3 bases from V and 3 bases from J, leaving 12 bases between. CDR3 DNA: TGTGCCAGCTCACCTGTAGCGGATTACTACGAGCAGTACTTC. It yields the protein CASSPVADYYEQYF. Filled out from reference TRBV18 and TRBJ2-7, the complete variable domain reads NAGVMQNPRHLVRRRGQEARLRCSPMKGHSHVYWYRQLPEEGLKFMVYLQKENIIDESGMPKERFSAEFPKEGPSILRIQQVVRGDSAAYFCASSPVADYYEQYFGPGTRLTVT.

The chain couples TRBV30 to TRBJ2-1; D gene unclear. The ends were cut back, 0 bases at V and 8 bases at J, with 5 bases in the middle. The CDR3 sequence is 11 residues long. Germline V gene lookup returns CDR1 GTSNPN and CDR2 SVGIG (reference sequence). The CDR3 nucleotides are TGTGCCTGGAGTGTAGAGCATGAGCAGTTCTTC. It codes for CAWSVEHEQFF. The variable domain in full, with the rest retrieved from reference TRBV30 and TRBJ2-1, is SQTIHQWPATLVQPVGSPLSLECTVEGTSNPNLYWYRQAAGRGLQLLFYSVGIGQISSEVPQNLSASRPQDRQFILSSKKLLLSDSGFYLCAWSVEHEQFFGPGTRLTVL.

The genes are TRBV6-5 and TRBJ1-1; 8 positions match TRBD1. J was trimmed by 5 bases and V by 6 bases; bases with no gene match: 11. CDR3 length equals 15 residues. Germline loops: CDR1 MNHEY, CDR2 SVGAGI. The CDR3 DNA is TGTGCCAGCAGACTAAACAGGGGGGCTAGAACTGAAGCTTTCTTT. Its translation is CASRLNRGARTEAFF.

The chain carries TRBV30 and TRBJ1-3, with unresolved D. Germline CDR1 reads GTSNPN; CDR2 reads SVGIG (reference sequence). CDR3 length: 13 residues. V was trimmed by 2 bases and J by 4 bases, leaving 9 bases between them. The CDR3 region is CAWSTWTGNTIYF. The CDR3, as DNA: TGTGCCTGGAGTACTTGGACCGGAAACACCATATATTTT.

The chain recombines TRBV14 with TRBJ2-1; D unresolved. Trimming cost V 1 base and J 8 bases, with 3 bases left between them. Per germline, CDR1 SGHDN and CDR2 FVKESK. This CDR3 region has 11 residues. CDR3 nucleotides: TGTGCCAGCAGCCAAGCGCATGAGCAGTTCTTC. Its translation: CASSQAHEQFF.

The CDR3 DNA follows: TGTGCCAGCAGCCGAGCGAGGAGTACGAACACTGAAGCTTTCTTT. The encoded protein is CASSRARSTNTEAFF. V gene TRBV7-6 combines with J gene TRBJ1-1; no reliable D call. Germline loops: CDR1 SGHVS, CDR2 FNYEAQ. There are 15 residues in the CDR3. Trimming pared 5 bases from V and 1 base from J, leaving 14 bases between.

This chain connects TRBV15 to TRBJ2-3; unclear D gene. V lost 2 bases and J lost 0, with 0 bases in between. CDR1 and CDR2 (germline): LNHNV, YYDKDF (reference sequence). The CDR3 runs to 12 residues. The CDR3 nucleotides read TGTGCCACCAGCAGAAGCACAGATACGCAGTATTTT. As protein: CATSRSTDTQYF.

The rearrangement joins TRBV6-1 to TRBJ1-2; 7 nucleotides align to TRBD1. Germline V gene sequence: CDR1 MNHNS, CDR2 SASEGT. The CDR3 consists of 12 residues. V lost 6 bases and J lost 6; bases outside the gene matches: 4. CDR3 loop: CASRLTGNGYTF. For the CDR3, the DNA is TGTGCCAGCAGGCTGACAGGGAATGGCTACACCTTC.

V is TRBV25-1 and J is TRBJ1-2; D possibly corresponds to TRBD1 (5 bases). V was cut by 0 bases and J by 3 bases, with 14 bases left in between. CDR1 and CDR2 from the germline V gene are MGHDK and SYGVNS. The CDR3 is made up of 16 amino acids. The CDR3 protein is CASSEYYQGGDYGYTF. CDR3 nucleotides: TGTGCCAGCAGTGAATATTATCAGGGAGGGGACTATGGCTACACCTTC.

The V call is TRBV6-4, the J call TRBJ2-1; TRBD2 is a possible D gene (6 bases). The CDR3 has 13 amino acids. V gave up 5 bases and J gave up 1 base, with 6 bases separating them. Germline-derived CDR1 and CDR2 are MRHNA and SNTAGT. CDR3: CASSSGSYNEQFF. The DNA of the CDR3 is TGTGCCAGCAGTAGCGGGTCCTACAATGAGCAGTTCTTC.

The chain joins TRBV18 to TRBJ2-1; TRBD2 aligns across 9 bases. V gave up 4 bases and J gave up 4 bases; unmatched junction bases: 5. CDR1 KGHSH and CDR2 LQKENI come from the germline V gene. This CDR3 comprises 15 residues. This CDR3 reads CASSLRTSEYNEQFF. CDR3 coding DNA: TGTGCCAGCTCACTACGGACTAGCGAATACAATGAGCAGTTCTTC.

This clone was observed a single time. This chain links TRBV6-5 with TRBJ2-1; D is unresolved. CDR3 length equals 15 residues. Germline V gene data show CDR1 as MNHEY and CDR2 as SVGAGI. With 6 bases removed from V and 0 bases from J, the gap between germline ends came to 12 bases. The CDR3 DNA reads as TGTGCCAGCAGCCCCCCCCGCGGCTCCTACAATGAGCAGTTCTTC. It is translated as CASSPPRGSYNEQFF.

The table lists this clone with a count of one. The V and J genes are TRBV10-3 and TRBJ1-1; tentatively, D is TRBD1 (5 bases). The CDR3 is 14 amino acids. Germline-derived CDR1 and CDR2 are ENHRY and SYGVKD. V was shortened by 3 bases and J by 3 bases, with 11 bases between the two germline ends. The CDR3 DNA is TGTGCCATCAGTGAATGGGGGACGGACACTGAAGCTTTCTTT. Residues: CAISEWGTDTEAFF.

This clone came up once. This rearrangement joins TRBV5-8 to TRBJ1-5; TRBD1 might be the D (6 bases). CDR1 and CDR2 (germline): SGHTS, YDEGEE. V was clipped by 0 bases and J by 0 bases, with 13 bases between them. This CDR3 region has 17 residues. Here the CDR3 DNA reads TGTGCCAGCAGCTTGGTACAGGGCACTTATAGCAATCAGCCCCAGCATTTT. Translation: CASSLVQGTYSNQPQHF. The variable domain in full, completed from reference TRBV5-8 and TRBJ1-5, reads EAGVTQSPTHLIKTRGQQATLRCSPISGHTSVYWYQQALGLGLQFLLWYDEGEERNRGNFPPRFSGRQFPNYSSELNVNALELEDSALYLCASSLVQGTYSNQPQHFGDGTRLSIL.

This chain joins TRBV5-1 and TRBJ2-1; the D gene could be TRBD1 or TRBD2 (5 bases each). Trimming removed 0 bases at V and 5 bases at J, with 9 bases between. The CDR3 covers 14 residues. Germline assignment: CDR1 SGHRS and CDR2 YFSETQ. The CDR3 sequence: CASSLGGPNNEQFF. In DNA form, the CDR3 reads TGCGCCAGCAGCTTGGGGGGACCCAACAATGAGCAGTTCTTC.

The V call is TRBV25-1, the J call TRBJ2-5; D call uncertain. CDR3 size: 15 residues. V gave up 3 bases and J gave up 4 bases, with 15 bases separating them. In germline, CDR1 is MGHDK, CDR2 SYGVNS. The CDR3 region has the DNA TGTGCCAGCAGTGAGCCCTCCGGTAGGGTAGAGACCCAGTACTTC. This gives the protein CASSEPSGRVETQYF.

The genes are TRBV7-9 and TRBJ2-2; D might be TRBD1 or TRBD2, each matching 5 bases. Germline-derived CDR1 and CDR2 are SEHNR and FQNEAQ (reference sequence). The CDR3 has 16 residues. V was shortened by 0 bases and J by 0 bases, with 8 bases between the two germline ends. The DNA of the CDR3 is TGTGCCAGCAGCTTAGCCGGGACCGCGAACACCGGGGAGCTGTTTTTT. Protein sequence: CASSLAGTANTGELFF.

The rearrangement joins TRBV7-2 to TRBJ2-7, with TRBD2 as a possible D gene (6 bases). The CDR3 runs 13 residues. Deletions cut 4 bases from V and 4 bases from J, with 11 bases between. The germline V gene has CDR1 SGHTA and CDR2 FQGNSA. The CDR3 region has the DNA TGTGCCAGCAGCTCGAGACTAGGATACGAGCAGTACTTC. This gives the protein CASSSRLGYEQYF. Looking up the rest from reference TRBV7-2 and TRBJ2-7 gives the full variable domain: GAGVSQSPSNKVTEKGKDVELRCDPISGHTALYWYRQSLGQGLEFLIYFQGNSAPDKSGLPSDRFSAERTGGSVSTLTIQRTQQEDSAVYLCASSSRLGYEQYFGPGTRLTVT.

This chain links TRBV7-9 with TRBJ1-4; D is undetermined. Germline-derived CDR1 and CDR2 are SEHNR and FQNEAQ (reference sequence). The CDR3 loop spans 16 amino acids. Trimming stripped 2 bases from V and 4 bases from J, with 14 bases between. The CDR3 sequence is CASSLRGADLNEKLFF. The DNA of the CDR3 is TGTGCCAGCAGCTTACGGGGAGCCGACCTTAATGAAAAACTGTTTTTT.

This chain links TRBV6-6 with TRBJ2-7; D is tentatively TRBD1 or TRBD2 (5 bases each). The length of the CDR3 is 12 residues. The germline CDR1 and CDR2 sequences are MNHNY and SVGAGI (reference sequence). Trimming left V 7 bases short and J 5 bases short, with 12 bases between. CDR3 in amino acids: CASKGLGDEQYF. Written as DNA, the CDR3 is TGTGCCAGCAAAGGATTGGGGGACGAGCAGTACTTC.

About this clone itself: Other DNA sequences from this sample encode an identical CDR3 as well. The chain couples TRBV9 to TRBJ1-2; 12 nucleotides match TRBD1. With 5 bases clipped from V and 6 bases from J, the junction kept 8 bases outside the gene matches. This CDR3 has 15 amino acids. CDR1 SGDLS and CDR2 YYNGEE come from the germline V gene. The CDR3 DNA reads TGTGCCAGCAGTGCCAGCGGGACAGGGGGCGATGGCTACACCTTC. It is translated as CASSASGTGGDGYTF.

This chain links TRBV6-1 with TRBJ2-7, with 8 bases aligning to TRBD2. The CDR3 is 17 residues long. After removal of 4 bases from V and 6 bases from J, the junction contained 17 bases not matched to a gene. Germline values: CDR1 MNHNS, CDR2 SASEGT. The CDR3 DNA is TGTGCCAGCAGTGTTACCCCGACGGGACTAGGGAGCCTCGAGCAGTACTTC. Amino acids: CASSVTPTGLGSLEQYF.